This T cell receptor beta chain stems from a study of T cell clusters in autoimmune cytopenias. Study context: A median of about 49,000 TRB reads per sample yielded a median approximately 2,300 distinct clonotypes. Regarding the study as a whole: Primary autoimmune cytopenia patients seemingly lacked the physiological T cell clusters found in healthy donors.

On this clonotype: Its specificity is unknown.

TRB rearrangements were amplified by touch-down multiplex PCR with mixed TRB-A/B primers. TCRdb reprocessed the multiplex PCR reads, keeping one entry per CDR3 protein, no DNA. Its listing shows some 5,700 distinct CDR3 sequences. TRB amplification used around 270 ng of peripheral blood genomic DNA. This sample also appeared in a second study, on T cell repertoires in aging, cancer and after chemotherapy. That work states: Untreated cancer patients had significantly lower blood TCR diversity than age-matched healthy donors. In healthy donors, age-related TCR diversity loss mainly reflected lost richness.

Source material: peripheral blood. The clonotype was recovered from a human donor in good health.

CDR3 sequence: CASSYSIVESNQPQHF. V gene TRBV6-2 or TRBV6-3 combines with J gene TRBJ1-5. The CDR3 extends over 16 amino acids. Germline V gene sequence: CDR1 MNHEY, CDR2 SVGEGT.